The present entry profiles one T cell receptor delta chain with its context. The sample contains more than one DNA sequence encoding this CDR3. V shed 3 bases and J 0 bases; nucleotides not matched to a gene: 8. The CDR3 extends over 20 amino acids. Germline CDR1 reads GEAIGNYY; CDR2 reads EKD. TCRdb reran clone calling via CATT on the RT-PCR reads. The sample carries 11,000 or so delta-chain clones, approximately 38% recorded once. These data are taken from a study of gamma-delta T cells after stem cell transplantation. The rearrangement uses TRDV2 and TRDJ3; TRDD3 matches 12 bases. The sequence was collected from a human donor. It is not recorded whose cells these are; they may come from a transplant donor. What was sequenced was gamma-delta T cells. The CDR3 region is CACDSKAGGYDSWDTRQMFF. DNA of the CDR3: TGTGCCTGTGACTCGAAGGCTGGGGGATACGACTCCTGGGACACCCGACAGATGTTTTTC.